A selection of T cell receptor beta chains follows, all from one sample in a study of shared clonotypes between healthy human individuals. Generated by immunoSEQ multiplex PCR, the TCRdb table keeps only in-frame clones and is missing some. This table holds 2 million to 3 million clones, 93% found once. Sequencing was performed on naive CD4+ T cells from PBMCs. The receptors originated from a young man in good health. Some clones in this sample may be carry-over from other donors' samples. CDR3s include the opening cysteine and the closing phenylalanine or tryptophan. The D gene is left open where the match is weak.

V gene	D gene	J gene	CDR3 protein
TRBV19	.	TRBJ1-5	CASSAYDQPQHF
TRBV5-6	TRBD1	TRBJ1-2	CASSPGQSYGYTF
TRBV6-5	TRBD1	TRBJ2-7	CASSLSTGGTYEQYF
TRBV19	TRBD1	TRBJ1-5	CASSTFWDSRNQPQHF
TRBV15	TRBD1	TRBJ1-5	CATSRDRTGNQPQHF
TRBV6-1	.	TRBJ2-5	CASSEETAPRETQYF
TRBV28	.	TRBJ1-5	CASSFEGSNSNQPQHF
TRBV9	TRBD1	TRBJ2-7	CASSLRDRSSYEQYF
TRBV9	.	TRBJ1-1	CASSVDTLGTEAFF
TRBV28	.	TRBJ1-5	CASSSGYQPQHF
TRBV29-1	.	TRBJ2-1	CSIPGTPWKNEQFF
TRBV5-4	.	TRBJ2-5	CASSPGAGAARVETQYF
TRBV9	TRBD1	TRBJ1-5	CASSATGTGEQPQHF
TRBV5-1	TRBD1	TRBJ1-2	CASSPDRTNYGYTF
TRBV10-3	TRBD1	TRBJ1-2	CAISPIRDRGNYGYTF
TRBV7-8	.	TRBJ2-5	CASSLGSGWGETQYF
TRBV7-2	TRBD1	TRBJ1-1	CASSRDSTEAFF
TRBV7-9	.	TRBJ2-3	CASSLGGGFDTQYF
TRBV27	.	TRBJ2-4	CASSPTDRVAKNIQYF
TRBV14	.	TRBJ2-1	CASSEDLGHEQFF
TRBV5-1	.	TRBJ1-2	CASSLGARTRLYGYTF
TRBV15	.	TRBJ2-7	CATRSHSLSRGNEQYF
TRBV2	.	TRBJ2-2	CASSVMGTGELFF
TRBV7-2	TRBD1	TRBJ1-5	CASSLVGTANQPQHF
TRBV11-2	.	TRBJ2-2	CASSSKDGTNTGELFF
TRBV5-4	.	TRBJ2-1	CASSTADYNEQFF
TRBV19	TRBD1	TRBJ1-5	CASSLGQVNQPQHF
TRBV28	.	TRBJ2-1	CASSLNGMEQFF
TRBV7-2	TRBD1	TRBJ1-2	CASSLISVGQASKYGYTF
TRBV18	.	TRBJ2-6	CASSPLPGANVLTF
TRBV4-2	.	TRBJ1-2	CASSQDLAGQGYGYTF
TRBV4-3	.	TRBJ2-3	CASSQERSTDTQYF
TRBV4-3	.	TRBJ2-5	CASSQGRTKLQETQYF
TRBV15	.	TRBJ2-1	CATSLTRDPRGNEQFF
TRBV11-2	TRBD2	TRBJ2-1	CASSLVASGNSEQFF
TRBV7-9	.	TRBJ2-5	CASSWGSGQETQYF
TRBV2	TRBD1	TRBJ1-4	CASSPNDRGAEKLFF
TRBV6-4	.	TRBJ2-3	CASRQSRSNTDTQYF
TRBV5-8	TRBD2	TRBJ2-1	CASSLAATSGSTNEQFF
TRBV5-5	.	TRBJ1-4	CASSFRRYNEKLFF
TRBV28	.	TRBJ1-2	CASSFGGEFYGYTF
TRBV14	.	TRBJ2-2	CASSRLRGASTGELFF
TRBV5-6	.	TRBJ2-7	CASSLQASYEQYF
TRBV7-3	.	TRBJ2-3	CASSLTGHSTDTQYF
TRBV5-1	TRBD2	TRBJ2-1	CASSLPAGGPVLSYNEQFF
TRBV5-6	.	TRBJ1-5	CASSLTPRNSNQPQHF
TRBV2	TRBD2	TRBJ2-7	CASSPQTSGEQYF
TRBV7-9	.	TRBJ1-1	CASSLGGSGAFF
TRBV7-2	.	TRBJ2-1	CASSLRANEQFF
TRBV6-1	.	TRBJ2-1	CASSVGGRFPYNEQFF
TRBV10-3	.	TRBJ2-1	CAISEWPGADVGQFF
TRBV28	.	TRBJ2-2	CASTIRNTGELFF